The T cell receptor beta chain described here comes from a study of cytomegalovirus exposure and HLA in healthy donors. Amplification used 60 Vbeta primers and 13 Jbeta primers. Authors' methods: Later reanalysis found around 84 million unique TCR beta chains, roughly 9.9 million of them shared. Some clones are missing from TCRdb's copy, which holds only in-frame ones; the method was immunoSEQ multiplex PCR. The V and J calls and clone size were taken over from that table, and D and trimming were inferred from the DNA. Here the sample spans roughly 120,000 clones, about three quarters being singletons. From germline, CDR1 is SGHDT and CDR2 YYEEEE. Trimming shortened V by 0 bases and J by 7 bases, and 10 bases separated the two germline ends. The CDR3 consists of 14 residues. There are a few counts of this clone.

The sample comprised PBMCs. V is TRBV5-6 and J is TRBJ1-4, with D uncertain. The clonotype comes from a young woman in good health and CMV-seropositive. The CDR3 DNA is TGTGCCAGCAGCTTGGCATCCTGGAGTGAAAAACTGTTTTTT. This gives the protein CASSLASWSEKLFF.